The 30 T cell receptor beta chains in this list originate from one sample, sequenced in a study of cytomegalovirus exposure and HLA in healthy donors. Profiled with immunoSEQ multiplex PCR; TCRdb holds only in-frame clones, not every one. The repertoire consists of roughly 60,000 clones, with 90% to 97% occurring once and the leading ten covering roughly 0.98%. What was sequenced was PBMCs. The receptor source for this set is a man between 18 and 29 years old in good health and CMV-seronegative.

This sequence joins TRBV11-2 and TRBJ2-1; tentatively, D is TRBD2 (6 bases). CDR1 is SGHAT, CDR2 FQNNGV, per germline. CDR3 length equals 14 residues. V lost 5 bases to trimming and J lost 9 bases, with 17 bases between them. CDR3 nucleotide sequence: TGTGCCAGCAGCCCCCCGGCGGGAACGCTTGAGCAGTTCTTC. Translation: CASSPPAGTLEQFF.

This clone appeared once. The rearrangement uses TRBV5-6 and TRBJ2-3, with no clear D. The CDR3 covers 14 residues. Trimming stripped 6 bases from V and 2 bases from J, with 13 bases between. From germline, CDR1 is SGHDT and CDR2 YYEEEE. CDR3 residues: CASTLRGPTDTQYF. The CDR3 bases are TGTGCCAGCACCCTGCGAGGCCCCACAGATACGCAGTATTTT.

This clone was recorded once. The chain combines TRBV6-4 with TRBJ2-1; D is undetermined. The CDR3 extends over 14 amino acids. Germline CDR1 MRHNA, CDR2 SNTAGT. Deletions cut 2 bases from V and 10 bases from J, with 15 bases between. The CDR3 DNA is TGTGCCAGCAGTGACCCCCACTTAAGCGACGAGCAGTTCTTC. This gives the protein CASSDPHLSDEQFF.

V is TRBV28 and J is TRBJ2-1; 15 positions match TRBD2. Per germline, CDR1 MDHEN and CDR2 SYDVKM. Trimming cost V 5 bases and J 4 bases; bases outside gene matches: 0. This CDR3 spans 15 amino acids. This CDR3 reads CASSGLAGGYNEQFF. The DNA of the CDR3 is TGTGCCAGCAGTGGACTAGCGGGAGGGTACAATGAGCAGTTCTTC.

The chain couples TRBV28 to TRBJ2-4; no reliable D call. This CDR3 has 17 residues. Germline lookup yields CDR1 MDHEN and CDR2 SYDVKM. The V gene lost 5 bases and the J gene lost 1 base, with 18 bases spanning the gap. CDR3 sequence reads: CASSNSVVSWAKNIQYF. CDR3 sequence (DNA): TGTGCCAGCAGTAATTCGGTCGTCTCGTGGGCCAAAAACATTCAGTACTTC.

This chain uses TRBV11-2 with TRBJ2-5; TRBD2 might be the D (6 bases). V gave up 4 bases and J gave up 0 bases, with 15 bases separating them. The CDR3 totals 16 residues. Germline V gene lookup returns CDR1 SGHAT and CDR2 FQNNGV. CDR3 amino acids: CASSYHRGTYQETQYF. CDR3 bases: TGTGCCAGCAGCTATCACCGCGGGACCTACCAAGAGACCCAGTACTTC.

The chain is built from TRBV6-4 and TRBJ2-3; 8 nucleotides agree with TRBD2. In germline, CDR1 is MRHNA, CDR2 SNTAGT. This CDR3 region has 13 residues. J lost 13 bases, V lost 3 bases, and 9 bases had no gene match. CDR3 DNA sequence: TGTGCCAGCAGTGAGGGGTCGGGACTAGTAAAGTATTTT. It yields the protein CASSEGSGLVKYF.

The chain has TRBV2 and TRBJ2-3, with D possibly matching TRBD1 (6 bases). This CDR3 has 13 residues. V lost 7 bases and J 6 bases, leaving 14 bases between the germline ends. Germline V gives CDR1 SNHLY, CDR2 FYNNEI. CDR3 DNA: TGTGCCAGCATAAGGTCAGGGGAGGATACGCAGTATTTT. This encodes CASIRSGEDTQYF.

In its sample, this clone was seen a few times. The chain uses TRBV5-1 and TRBJ2-5; 8 nucleotides match TRBD1. Germline V lookup: CDR1 SGHRS, CDR2 YFSETQ. The trim removed 4 bases at V and 4 bases at J, leaving 3 bases unmatched. The CDR3 covers 13 residues. The CDR3 region is CASSGQGAETQYF. The CDR3 coding sequence is TGCGCCAGCAGCGGACAGGGAGCAGAGACCCAGTACTTC.

V is TRBV9 and J is TRBJ2-1; D gene ambiguous. The CDR3 is 18 residues long. Germline V CDR1 and CDR2: SGDLS, YYNGEE. V was cut by 4 bases and J by 0 bases, with 20 bases left in between. CDR3 in DNA: TGTGCCAGCAGCCCCAGACCCGGGTTCCAGAACTCCTACAATGAGCAGTTCTTC. Translation: CASSPRPGFQNSYNEQFF.

The rearrangement joins TRBV30 to TRBJ1-5; TRBD1 matches at 8 bases. The CDR3 is made up of 13 amino acids. Germline CDR1 reads GTSNPN; CDR2 reads SVGIG (reference sequence). V lost 0 bases, J lost 5 bases, and 0 bases stayed unmatched. This CDR3 is CAWSVQGDQPQHF. In nucleotides, the CDR3 is TGTGCCTGGAGTGTACAGGGGGATCAGCCCCAGCATTTT.

V is TRBV7-9 and J is TRBJ2-7; 10 bases align to TRBD2. CDR3 length: 16 amino acids. Trimming at V came to 5 bases and at J to 3 bases, leaving 10 bases not matched to a gene. Germline CDR1 and CDR2: SEHNR and FQNEAQ (reference sequence). CDR3 sequence reads: CASSPDLAGAGYEQYF. As DNA, the CDR3 is TGTGCCAGCAGCCCGGATCTAGCGGGAGCCGGCTACGAGCAGTACTTC.

The rearrangement uses TRBV5-1 and TRBJ1-4, with 7 nucleotides matching TRBD1. V dropped 5 bases and J dropped 4; count of bases not matched to a gene: 5. The CDR3 is made up of 14 amino acids. Germline loops: CDR1 SGHRS, CDR2 YFSETQ. The CDR3 DNA reads as TGCGCCAGCAGACTGGGACAGAATAATGAAAAACTGTTTTTT. Translation: CASRLGQNNEKLFF.

The chain joins TRBV19 to TRBJ2-7; the D gene is possibly TRBD2 (6 bases). V was pared by 4 bases and J by 2 bases, with 21 bases between. Germline V gene lookup returns CDR1 LNHDA and CDR2 SQIVND (reference sequence). The CDR3 is 17 residues long. The CDR3 sequence: CASSNPLGDGGAYEQYF. CDR3 in DNA: TGTGCCAGTAGTAACCCCCTGGGCGACGGCGGGGCCTACGAGCAGTACTTC.

The rearrangement joins TRBV27 to TRBJ2-7; possibly TRBD2 for D (5 bases). The CDR3 length is 14 residues. V was clipped by 5 bases and J by 3 bases, with 14 bases between them. Germline assignment: CDR1 MNHEY and CDR2 SMNVEV (reference sequence). The DNA for the CDR3 is TGTGCCAGCAGTCCCCGACGGGGAAGCTACGAGCAGTACTTC. Translating gives CASSPRRGSYEQYF.

The rearrangement uses TRBV5-6 and TRBJ2-3, with 7 nucleotides matching TRBD1. The V gene end was trimmed by 0 bases and the J gene end by 0 bases; junction bases not matched to a gene: 4. There are 16 residues in the CDR3. The germline V gene encodes CDR1 SGHDT and CDR2 YYEEEE. In DNA, the CDR3 is TGTGCCAGCAGCTTGGCCCTACAGGGGAGCACAGATACGCAGTATTTT. Translated, it gives CASSLALQGSTDTQYF.

The V and J genes are TRBV18 and TRBJ2-2; D is ambiguous. Germline CDR1 reads KGHSH; CDR2 reads LQKENI. The CDR3 has 15 amino acids. Trimming stripped 2 bases from V and 5 bases from J, with 12 bases between. In DNA form, the CDR3 reads TGTGCCAGCTCACCAATACAAGGAGATACCGGGGAGCTGTTTTTT. Residues: CASSPIQGDTGELFF.

The chain recombines TRBV10-2 with TRBJ1-5; D remains ambiguous. Deletions cut 2 bases from V and 2 bases from J, with 13 bases between. The germline V gene has CDR1 WSHSY and CDR2 SAAADI. The CDR3 is 16 amino acids. CDR3 in amino acids: CASSELPSGGNQPQHF. For the CDR3, the DNA is TGCGCCAGCAGTGAGCTCCCCTCGGGTGGCAATCAGCCCCAGCATTTT.

The rearrangement links TRBV5-1 to TRBJ2-5; TRBD1 agrees at 10 bases. V was pared by 6 bases and J by 5 bases, with 13 bases of the junction left unmatched. The CDR3 has 16 amino acids. The germline CDR1 and CDR2 sequences are SGHRS and YFSETQ. The CDR3 loop is CASTHGDRGRLETQYF. CDR3 coding DNA: TGCGCCAGCACCCATGGAGACAGGGGGCGTCTGGAGACCCAGTACTTC.

This clone showed up just once. The chain employs TRBV27 and TRBJ2-3; D possibly corresponds to TRBD2 (5 bases). Trimming removed 3 bases at V and 1 base at J, with 8 bases between. CDR3 length: 14 residues. The germline V gene encodes CDR1 MNHEY and CDR2 SMNVEV (reference sequence). DNA of the CDR3: TGTGCCAGCAGTTTCTCCGGGGGCACAGATACGCAGTATTTT. Translation gives CASSFSGGTDTQYF.

This chain joins TRBV5-1 and TRBJ2-7, with D uncertain. The CDR3 extends over 16 amino acids. From germline, CDR1 is SGHRS and CDR2 YFSETQ. V gave up 1 base and J gave up 2 bases, with 16 bases separating them. The CDR3, as DNA: TGCGCCAGCAGCTTGACCGCGGAGCCCACCACCTACGAGCAGTACTTC. This translates into CASSLTAEPTTYEQYF.

V is TRBV2 and J is TRBJ1-5, with 7 positions matching TRBD1. This CDR3 comprises 19 residues. Germline CDR1 reads SNHLY; CDR2 reads FYNNEI. V dropped 7 bases and J dropped 0; count of bases not matched to a gene: 18. The CDR3: CASIHPRQGGDYSNQPQHF. The CDR3 DNA reads as TGTGCCAGCATCCACCCACGACAGGGAGGAGACTATAGCAATCAGCCCCAGCATTTT. The complete variable domain, with remaining parts taken from reference TRBV2 and TRBJ1-5, reads EPEVTQTPSHQVTQMGQEVILRCVPISNHLYFYWYRQILGQKVEFLVSFYNNEISEKSEIFDDQFSVERPDGSNFTLKIRSTKLEDSAMYFCASIHPRQGGDYSNQPQHFGDGTRLSIL.

This chain links TRBV7-9 with TRBJ2-3; TRBD1 matches 9 bases. From germline, CDR1 is SEHNR and CDR2 FQNEAQ (reference sequence). Trimming took 5 bases from V and 1 from J; bases not matched to a gene: 4. The CDR3 is made up of 15 amino acids. CDR3 loop: CASSLRTGGTDTQYF. The CDR3 nucleotides read TGTGCCAGCAGCCTGAGGACAGGGGGCACAGATACGCAGTATTTT. Filled out from reference TRBV7-9 and TRBJ2-3, the complete variable domain reads DTGVSQNPRHKITKRGQNVTFRCDPISEHNRLYWYRQTLGQGPEFLTYFQNEAQLEKSRLLSDRFSAERPKGSFSTLEIQRTEQGDSAMYLCASSLRTGGTDTQYFGPGTRLTVL.

The chain couples TRBV15 to TRBJ2-1; 9 positions match TRBD1. This CDR3 has 15 residues. Germline CDR1 is LNHNV and CDR2 is YYDKDF (reference sequence). The J segment lost 2 bases and the V segment lost 3 bases, leaving 2 bases of the junction unmatched. CDR3 amino acids: CATSSRDRAYNEQFF. Here the CDR3 DNA reads TGTGCCACCAGCAGCCGGGACAGGGCCTACAATGAGCAGTTCTTC.

The chain joins TRBV11-2 to TRBJ2-1, with a possible D match to TRBD1 (5 bases). This CDR3 contains 13 residues. V shed 3 bases and J shed 15 bases, with 18 bases lying between them. Germline V CDR1 and CDR2: SGHAT, FQNNGV. DNA for the CDR3: TGTGCCAGCAGCTTCGTCCCCGGACAAGGGCTGTTCTTC. It encodes CASSFVPGQGLFF.

This chain joins TRBV6-1 and TRBJ1-1, with 12 bases matching TRBD1. Trimming removed 7 bases from V and 5 bases from J; junction bases left unmatched: 5. CDR1 is MNHNS and CDR2 is SASEGT in the germline V gene. CDR3 length: 14 amino acids. CDR3 coding DNA: TGTGCCAGCAATCGGGACAGGGGGCAAACTGAAGCTTTCTTT. Amino acids: CASNRDRGQTEAFF.

The chain employs TRBV9 and TRBJ2-3; TRBD2 is a possible D gene (6 bases). Trimming left V 4 bases short and J 4 bases short, with 25 bases between. From germline, CDR1 is SGDLS and CDR2 YYNGEE. CDR3 length: 18 amino acids. The CDR3 DNA sequence: TGTGCCAGCAGCCCCAGAGCGGGTACTGCGAGGAGGGCAGATACGCAGTATTTT. Translation gives CASSPRAGTARRADTQYF.

The rearrangement uses TRBV27 and TRBJ2-2; D may be TRBD2 (6 bases). From germline, CDR1 is MNHEY and CDR2 SMNVEV (reference sequence). CDR3 length: 13 amino acids. The V and J ends lost 4 bases and 6 bases respectively, with 9 bases between them. CDR3 DNA sequence: TGTGCCAGCAGTTACGGGAGTGCCGGGGAGCTGTTTTTT. This codes for CASSYGSAGELFF.

The V and J genes are TRBV28 and TRBJ2-3; possible D gene TRBD1, 6 bases. V lost 4 bases and J lost 6, with 17 bases in between. The CDR3 is made up of 15 amino acids. The germline CDR1 and CDR2 sequences are MDHEN and SYDVKM. The CDR3 DNA follows: TGTGCCAGCAGTTACAGGGTCGACGACTGGGATACGCAGTATTTT. Protein: CASSYRVDDWDTQYF.

In DNA, the CDR3 is TGTGCCAGCAGTTTATTTGGGACAGGGGCCTACGAGCAGTACTTC. It yields the protein CASSLFGTGAYEQYF. The V call is TRBV28, the J call TRBJ2-7; 10 bases match TRBD1. The length of the CDR3 is 15 residues. Germline trimming cut 1 base from V and 2 bases from J; bases unmatched to any gene: 2. Germline CDR1 and CDR2: MDHEN and SYDVKM. The full variable domain, its missing parts supplied by reference TRBV28 and TRBJ2-7, is DVKVTQSSRYLVKRTGEKVFLECVQDMDHENMFWYRQDPGLGLRLIYFSYDVKMKEKGDIPEGYSVSREKKERFSLILESASTNQTSMYLCASSLFGTGAYEQYFGPGTRLTVT.